This TCR beta chain was sequenced during a study of T cells after yellow fever vaccination. Study results and limitations: Although most clonotypes did not, a small share appeared in both CD4 and CD8 compartments.

Trimming removed 6 bases at V and 8 bases at J, with 18 bases between. The V gene's germline CDR1 is SGHRS and CDR2 YFSETQ. The CDR3 is 14 residues long. UMIs were added to TCR cDNA along with a universal primer site when it was made by 5'RACE template switching. TCRdb processed the 5' RACE reads anew with MiXCR; each CDR3 protein has one entry. There are approximately 96,000 distinct CDR3 sequences in the sample; 8% to 10% occur only once, and 15% to 20% lies in the top ten. Source: CD8+ T cells not binding an NS4B(214-222) dextramer, sorted from PBMCs, taken approximately 16 days after the first yellow fever vaccination. The chain employs TRBV5-1 and TRBJ2-1; TRBD2 is a possible D gene (7 bases). The TCR comes from a man aged 18 to 30 who received the YFV17D yellow fever vaccine. CDR3: CASTMRGGADEQFF. The CDR3, as DNA: TGCGCCAGCACTATGAGGGGGGGCGCAGATGAGCAGTTCTTC.